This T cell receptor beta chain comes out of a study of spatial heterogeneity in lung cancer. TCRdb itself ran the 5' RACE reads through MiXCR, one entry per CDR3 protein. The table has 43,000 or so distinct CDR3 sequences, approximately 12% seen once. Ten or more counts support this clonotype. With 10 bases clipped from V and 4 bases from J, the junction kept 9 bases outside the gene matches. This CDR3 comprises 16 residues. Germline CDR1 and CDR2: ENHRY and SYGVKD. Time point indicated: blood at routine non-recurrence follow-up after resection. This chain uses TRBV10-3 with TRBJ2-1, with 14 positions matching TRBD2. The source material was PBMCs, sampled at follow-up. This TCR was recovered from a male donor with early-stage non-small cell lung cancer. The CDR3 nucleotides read TGTGCCAGCCGAGGGACTAGCGGGAGATCTTACAATGAGCAGTTCTTC. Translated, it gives CASRGTSGRSYNEQFF.